These T cell receptor beta chains were read from a single sample in a study of T cell changes during pregnancy in multiple sclerosis. The data were produced by immunoSEQ multiplex PCR, yet TCRdb's version contains in-frame clones alone and is incomplete. The sample lists tens of thousands of clones; 90% to 95% were seen once. Material: CD4+ T cells from peripheral blood mononuclear cells, obtained in the second trimester of pregnancy. Every receptor here comes from a female donor with multiple sclerosis, enrolled in a pregnancy study. The CDR3 runs from the conserved cysteine through the conserved F or W. The D gene is left open where the match is weak. Size is omitted from some rows. Given values are once, few, many or a class for expanded clones.

v_gene	abundance	d_gene	j_gene	CDR3aa	CDR3nt
TRBV6-1	NA	NA	TRBJ2-7	CAGGDYEQYF	TGTGCCGGCGGGGATTACGAGCAGTACTTC
TRBV5-1	NA	TRBD1	TRBJ2-4	CASSLGQGTNIQYF	TGCGCCAGCAGCTTAGGACAGGGAACGAACATTCAGTACTTC
TRBV12-5	NA	TRBD2	TRBJ2-5	CASAPGGRGIQETQYF	TGTGCTAGTGCCCCGGGGGGGCGGGGGATTCAAGAGACCCAGTACTTC
TRBV15	NA	NA	TRBJ1-2	CATSSSQGRGSRGYGYTF	TGTGCCACCAGCAGCTCCCAAGGTAGAGGTTCACGGGGTTATGGCTACACCTTC
TRBV5-4	NA	TRBD2	TRBJ2-1	CASSLGASGGYNEQFF	TGTGCCAGCAGCTTGGGTGCTAGCGGGGGGTACAATGAGCAGTTCTTC
TRBV29-1	NA	NA	TRBJ1-1	CSGVEGTEAFF	TGCAGCGGCGTAGAGGGCACTGAAGCTTTCTTT
TRBV5-6	NA	NA	TRBJ2-2	CASSGDKAGELFF	TGTGCCAGCAGCGGGGACAAGGCCGGGGAGCTGTTTTTT
TRBV27	NA	NA	TRBJ1-6	CASSLSSPQAYNSPLHF	TGTGCCAGCAGTTTATCATCCCCGCAGGCCTATAATTCACCCCTCCACTTT
TRBV18	NA	TRBD2	TRBJ2-1	CASSPGLADNEQFF	TGTGCCAGCTCACCGGGACTAGCGGACAATGAGCAGTTCTTC
TRBV19	NA	TRBD2	TRBJ2-2	CASGPRTSTSTGELFF	TGTGCCAGTGGCCCGCGGACTAGTACGAGCACCGGGGAGCTGTTTTTT
TRBV6-5	few	TRBD1	TRBJ1-2	CASKERGQGGYTF	TGTGCCAGCAAGGAGAGGGGACAGGGTGGCTACACCTTC
TRBV4-3	NA	TRBD1	TRBJ1-2	CASSQDWGQGYPYGYTF	TGCGCCAGCAGCCAAGATTGGGGACAGGGGTACCCCTATGGCTACACCTTC
TRBV11-2	NA	TRBD2	TRBJ2-2	CASSLLAGAHTGELFF	TGTGCCAGCAGCTTACTAGCGGGGGCACACACCGGGGAGCTGTTTTTT
TRBV6-5	NA	NA	TRBJ1-4	CASSRHGEKLFF	TGTGCCAGCAGTCGACACGGTGAAAAACTGTTTTTT
TRBV7-2	once	NA	TRBJ1-1	CASSPVFGGRTEAFF	TGTGCCAGCAGCCCGGTTTTTGGGGGCAGGACTGAAGCTTTCTTT
TRBV13	NA	NA	TRBJ2-1	CASSPKGRYNEQFF	TGTGCCAGCAGCCCTAAAGGGAGATACAATGAGCAGTTCTTC
TRBV9	NA	NA	TRBJ2-1	CASSVRENSYNEQFF	TGTGCCAGCAGCGTACGGGAGAACTCCTACAATGAGCAGTTCTTC
TRBV19	few	NA	TRBJ1-1	CASSQGRGTEAFF	TGTGCCAGTTCCCAGGGGCGCGGGACTGAAGCTTTCTTT
TRBV29-1	NA	NA	TRBJ2-3	CSAEGGLHTDTQYF	TGCAGCGCCGAGGGGGGACTACACACAGATACGCAGTATTTT
TRBV27	NA	TRBD2	TRBJ2-5	CASSLRWTSARGETQYF	TGTGCCAGCAGTTTACGGTGGACTAGCGCCCGAGGGGAGACCCAGTACTTC
TRBV5-6	NA	TRBD1	TRBJ2-5	CASSQTGGGETQYF	TGTGCCAGCAGCCAGACAGGGGGCGGAGAGACCCAGTACTTC
TRBV14	NA	NA	TRBJ2-2	CASSQEDRYTGELFF	TGTGCCAGCAGCCAAGAGGACAGATACACCGGGGAGCTGTTTTTT
TRBV7-2	NA	NA	TRBJ2-2	CASSPGRELFF	TGTGCCAGCAGCCCCGGGAGGGAGCTGTTTTTT
TRBV7-9	NA	NA	TRBJ2-7	CASSFGPGQGSYEQYF	TGTGCCAGCAGCTTCGGCCCGGGCCAGGGCTCCTACGAGCAGTACTTC
TRBV29-1	NA	TRBD1	TRBJ1-2	CSVVDRAYGYTF	TGCAGCGTTGTAGACAGGGCCTATGGCTACACCTTC
TRBV4-3	few	NA	TRBJ1-1	CASSPRAPAEAFF	TGCGCCAGCAGCCCGCGGGCGCCAGCTGAAGCTTTCTTT
TRBV9	once	TRBD1	TRBJ2-5	CASSVARTGDKETQYF	TGTGCCAGCAGCGTGGCTAGGACAGGGGATAAAGAGACCCAGTACTTC
TRBV6-4	once	TRBD1	TRBJ2-7	CASSQLPGTGPYEQYF	TGTGCCAGCAGTCAACTCCCCGGGACAGGTCCCTACGAGCAGTACTTC
TRBV14	once	NA	TRBJ2-1	CASSPLYSGSYNEQFF	TGTGCCAGCAGCCCTCTATATTCCGGCTCCTACAATGAGCAGTTCTTC
TRBV4-2	NA	NA	TRBJ2-1	CASSQEAGFF	TGTGCCAGCAGCCAGGAAGCGGGGTTCTTC
TRBV5-1	NA	TRBD2	TRBJ2-5	CASSLADLADQETQYF	TGCGCCAGCAGCTTGGCCGATCTAGCGGACCAAGAGACCCAGTACTTC
TRBV6-1	NA	TRBD1	TRBJ1-5	CASSQGTAGNQPQHF	TGTGCCAGCTCCCAAGGGACAGCTGGCAATCAGCCCCAGCATTTT
TRBV19	NA	TRBD1	TRBJ1-1	CASSNRDRVEAFF	TGTGCCAGTAGTAACCGGGACAGGGTTGAAGCTTTCTTT
TRBV7-2	NA	NA	TRBJ2-5	CASSVRVQETQYF	TGTGCCAGCAGCGTCAGGGTTCAAGAGACCCAGTACTTC
TRBV5-1	NA	TRBD2	TRBJ2-5	CASSSGLNQETQYF	TGCGCCAGCAGCTCGGGACTAAACCAAGAGACCCAGTACTTC
TRBV7-8	NA	NA	TRBJ2-5	CASSLKREKETQYF	TGTGCCAGCAGCCTCAAACGGGAGAAAGAGACCCAGTACTTC
TRBV12-5	NA	NA	TRBJ1-5	CAILGTFSKLNQPQHF	TGTGCTATTCTAGGGACTTTCAGTAAGTTAAATCAGCCCCAGCATTTT
TRBV6-5	NA	NA	TRBJ2-7	CASSLTRGRSYEQYF	TGTGCCAGCAGTTTGACTAGGGGGCGCTCCTACGAGCAGTACTTC
TRBV20-1	NA	NA	TRBJ2-7	CSASTRDEQYF	TGCAGTGCGTCGACGCGGGACGAGCAGTACTTC
TRBV13	NA	TRBD1	TRBJ1-5	CASSSSRDRVNQPQHF	TGTGCCAGCAGCTCTTCTCGGGACAGGGTTAATCAGCCCCAGCATTTT
TRBV9	NA	TRBD1	TRBJ1-2	CASSVAPGQGGGYTF	TGTGCCAGCAGCGTAGCACCGGGACAGGGTGGGGGCTACACCTTC
TRBV4-2	NA	TRBD1	TRBJ1-5	CASSWDSSPQHF	TGTGCCAGCAGTTGGGACAGTTCGCCCCAGCATTTT
TRBV7-2	once	TRBD1	TRBJ2-3	CASSLTRGRTDTQYF	TGTGCCAGCAGCTTGACCAGGGGGCGCACAGATACGCAGTATTTT
TRBV7-8	few	TRBD1	TRBJ1-2	CASSAQQGAINYGYTF	TGTGCCAGCAGCGCTCAACAGGGGGCGATTAACTATGGCTACACCTTC
TRBV19	NA	NA	TRBJ1-1	CASSSGGLMNTEAFF	TGTGCCAGTAGTTCGGGGGGACTTATGAACACTGAAGCTTTCTTT
TRBV5-1	NA	TRBD1	TRBJ2-1	CASSLAPGQGINEQFF	TGCGCCAGCAGCTTGGCGCCGGGACAGGGTATCAATGAGCAGTTCTTC